Detailed here is one T cell receptor beta chain. Its specificity is not known. The CDR3 runs 15 residues. V was shortened by 4 bases and J by 0 bases, with 14 bases between the two germline ends. Germline loops: CDR1 SGDLS, CDR2 YYNGEE. cDNA molecules, individually, were tagged with unique molecular identifiers. TCRdb re-called the 5' RACE reads with MiXCR, one entry per CDR3 protein. The sample holds about 62,000 distinct CDR3 sequences, 7.5% to 10% seen once. The data were obtained in a study of early T cells in non-severe SARS-CoV-2 infection. Across the whole study: From unsorted whole blood, bulk RNA was sequenced, and the chains remained unpaired.

Findings of the study overall: Anti-spike CD8 responses were favored in VDJdb matching, and private and CD4 specificities were missed.

The chain combines TRBV9 with TRBJ2-7; D is perhaps TRBD2 (6 bases). Sequenced material: whole blood. The sequence derives from an adult who was a healthcare worker with PCR-confirmed SARS-CoV-2 infection or an uninfected control (not recorded which). This CDR3 reads CASSSRDGSSYEQYV. CDR3 nucleotide sequence: TGTGCCAGCAGCTCACGAGACGGGAGCTCCTACGAGCAGTACGTC.